Each of the 25 T cell receptor beta chains below was sequenced from the same sample in a study of shared clonotypes between healthy human individuals. Produced via immunoSEQ multiplex PCR; TCRdb's table is partial and in-frame only. The table has some 500,000 clones, more than 95% seen once. Source material: naive CD4+ T cells sorted from blood. Subset in this sample: CD45RA+ positively selected. Receptor source: a woman in her twenties or thirties in good health.

The chain is built from TRBV28 and TRBJ2-3; 10 bases align to TRBD2. Germline values: CDR1 MDHEN, CDR2 SYDVKM. The CDR3 runs 15 residues. The trim removed 6 bases at V and 4 bases at J, leaving 7 bases unmatched. The CDR3 reads CASSPELAGADTQYF. The CDR3 region has the DNA TGTGCCAGCAGCCCAGAGCTAGCGGGAGCAGATACGCAGTATTTT. Full variable domain (rest looked up from reference TRBV28 and TRBJ2-3): DVKVTQSSRYLVKRTGEKVFLECVQDMDHENMFWYRQDPGLGLRLIYFSYDVKMKEKGDIPEGYSVSREKKERFSLILESASTNQTSMYLCASSPELAGADTQYFGPGTRLTVL.

V is TRBV18 and J is TRBJ2-3, with a possible D match to TRBD1 (5 bases). This CDR3 has 19 residues. The germline V and J ends were trimmed by 1 base and 2 bases, with 22 bases remaining between them. The V gene's germline CDR1 is KGHSH and CDR2 LQKENI. This chain's CDR3 is CASSPRTSVYRLDTDTQYF. As DNA, the CDR3 is TGTGCCAGCTCACCACGGACATCAGTTTATAGATTAGACACAGATACGCAGTATTTT.

The chain links TRBV25-1 to TRBJ2-6; unclear D gene. This CDR3 is 16 amino acids long. Germline V lookup: CDR1 MGHDK, CDR2 SYGVNS. Trimming left V 2 bases short and J 2 bases short, with 10 bases between. The CDR3 sequence: CASSEGLATGANVLTF. CDR3 nucleotide sequence: TGTGCCAGCAGTGAAGGTCTGGCCACTGGGGCCAACGTCCTGACTTTC.

The rearrangement joins TRBV19 to TRBJ2-7; 7 bases agree with TRBD2. Unmatched junction bases numbered 4, after V lost 4 bases and J lost 1 base. This CDR3 is 14 amino acids long. CDR1 is LNHDA, CDR2 SQIVND, per germline (reference sequence). CDR3: CASSRGLGSYEQYF. The CDR3 nucleotides are TGTGCCAGTAGTAGAGGACTAGGATCCTACGAGCAGTACTTC. Variable domain in full (rest from reference TRBV19 and TRBJ2-7): DGGITQSPKYLFRKEGQNVTLSCEQNLNHDAMYWYRQDPGQGLRLIYYSQIVNDFQKGDIAEGYSVSREKKESFPLTVTSAQKNPTAFYLCASSRGLGSYEQYFGPGTRLTVT.

The chain carries TRBV25-1 and TRBJ2-1, with 8 bases fitting TRBD2. Trimming took 4 bases from V and 3 from J; bases not matched to a gene: 8. The CDR3 sequence is 16 residues long. Looked up from germline, CDR1 is MGHDK and CDR2 is SYGVNS. The DNA of the CDR3 is TGTGCCAGCAGTGCCTTCGGGGGGGCGGACTACAATGAGCAGTTCTTC. It translates to CASSAFGGADYNEQFF.

The chain combines TRBV6-1 with TRBJ2-7, with D uncertain. The germline V gene has CDR1 MNHNS and CDR2 SASEGT. The CDR3 loop spans 14 amino acids. The V gene lost 5 bases and the J gene lost 7 bases, with 18 bases spanning the gap. DNA for the CDR3: TGTGCCAGCAGTCTCGGGCCTCCCTTGTGGGAGCAGTACTTC. Amino acids: CASSLGPPLWEQYF.

This clone was observed a few times. The chain combines TRBV30 with TRBJ2-7; D is unresolved. Trimming stripped 0 bases from V and 6 bases from J, with 12 bases between. The CDR3 covers 13 residues. CDR1 is GTSNPN and CDR2 is SVGIG in the germline V gene (reference sequence). In DNA, the CDR3 is TGTGCCTGGAGTGTCGAAGGGCTCCGCGAGCAGTACTTC. It translates to CAWSVEGLREQYF. Using reference TRBV30 and TRBJ2-7 for the parts outside the CDR3, the full variable domain is SQTIHQWPATLVQPVGSPLSLECTVEGTSNPNLYWYRQAAGRGLQLLFYSVGIGQISSEVPQNLSASRPQDRQFILSSKKLLLSDSGFYLCAWSVEGLREQYFGPGTRLTVT.

The CDR3, as DNA: TGTGCCAGCAGCCGGGACGTGACGAGCGAGCAGTACTTC. Translating it yields CASSRDVTSEQYF. The chain recombines TRBV7-9 with TRBJ2-7; tentatively, D is TRBD1 or TRBD2 (5 bases each). Trimming pared 5 bases from V and 6 bases from J, leaving 14 bases between. Germline loops: CDR1 SEHNR, CDR2 FQNEAQ (reference sequence). CDR3 length: 13 amino acids.

J is TRBJ2-3 and V is TRBV19; tentatively, D is TRBD1 or TRBD2 (6 bases each). The CDR3 contains 14 residues. V was trimmed by 7 bases and J by 2 bases, leaving 13 bases between them. Germline loops: CDR1 LNHDA, CDR2 SQIVND (reference sequence). The CDR3 region is CASNRGRITDTQYF. CDR3 DNA: TGTGCCAGTAACCGGGGGCGGATCACAGATACGCAGTATTTT.

A note on this clone: Other DNA sequences in the same sample also yield this CDR3. The rearrangement joins TRBV28 to TRBJ2-1; no firm D call. The CDR3 totals 12 residues. The germline V and J ends were trimmed by 2 bases and 4 bases, with 3 bases remaining between them. Germline CDR1 reads MDHEN; CDR2 reads SYDVKM. The CDR3 bases are TGTGCCAGCAGTTTACCGTACAATGAGCAGTTCTTC. Protein product: CASSLPYNEQFF.

The chain joins TRBV28 to TRBJ1-3; unclear D gene. This CDR3 is 15 amino acids long. With 4 bases removed from V and 4 bases from J, the gap between germline ends came to 14 bases. CDR1 is MDHEN and CDR2 is SYDVKM in the germline V gene. This CDR3 reads CASSSGEVFGNTIYF. In DNA, the CDR3 is TGTGCCAGCAGTTCCGGGGAGGTTTTCGGAAACACCATATATTTT.

The chain joins TRBV11-2 to TRBJ2-7, with 10 bases aligning to TRBD1. The V gene's germline CDR1 is SGHAT and CDR2 FQNNGV. There are 14 residues in the CDR3. V lost 5 bases, J lost 2 bases, and 3 bases stayed unmatched. In DNA, the CDR3 is TGTGCCAGCAGCCCTGGGACAGGGGCCTACGAGCAGTACTTC. Amino acid sequence: CASSPGTGAYEQYF.

The DNA of the CDR3 is TGCGCCAGCAGCTTGGGGGTGGGACAGAGCTATGGCTACACCTTC. This sequence encodes CASSLGVGQSYGYTF. This chain uses TRBV5-1 with TRBJ1-2; 7 bases align to TRBD1. Germline loops: CDR1 SGHRS, CDR2 YFSETQ. This CDR3 is 15 amino acids long. J gave up 4 bases and V 0 bases, and 6 bases lay outside the gene matches.

This chain uses TRBV19 with TRBJ2-1, with 8 bases aligning to TRBD2. CDR1 and CDR2 from the germline V gene are LNHDA and SQIVND (reference sequence). CDR3 length equals 17 residues. V lost 3 bases and J lost 2; bases outside the gene matches: 9. This CDR3 reads CASSIRPTSGPYNEQFF. The CDR3 nucleotides read TGTGCCAGTAGTATCCGACCTACTAGCGGTCCCTACAATGAGCAGTTCTTC.

The rearrangement joins TRBV2 to TRBJ2-2; a weak D match, TRBD1 (6 bases). The CDR3 loop spans 14 amino acids. Germline CDR1 reads SNHLY; CDR2 reads FYNNEI. Deletions cut 7 bases from V and 1 base from J, with 10 bases between. In DNA, the CDR3 is TGTGCCAGCATCCGGACAGAGAACACCGGGGAGCTGTTTTTT. Its protein product is CASIRTENTGELFF.

J is TRBJ2-3 and V is TRBV7-9, with a possible D match to TRBD2 (5 bases). Trimming removed 2 bases at V and 2 bases at J, with 11 bases between. CDR3 length equals 15 residues. Germline V gene sequence: CDR1 SEHNR, CDR2 FQNEAQ (reference sequence). The CDR3: CASSLLADFTDTQYF. Written as DNA, the CDR3 is TGTGCCAGCAGCTTACTAGCTGATTTCACAGATACGCAGTATTTT.

This clone was detected only once. The chain recombines TRBV29-1 with TRBJ2-2, with 7 bases that match TRBD1. Germline values: CDR1 SQVTM, CDR2 ANQGSEA. The CDR3 is made up of 15 amino acids. Unmatched junction bases numbered 7, after V lost 6 bases and J lost 0 bases. The CDR3 DNA sequence: TGCAGCGTGTTACAGGGGCCTTCGAACACCGGGGAGCTGTTTTTT. Its translation: CSVLQGPSNTGELFF.

Only one count was recorded for this clone. This chain joins TRBV28 and TRBJ2-7, with D possibly matching TRBD1 (6 bases). Germline V gene sequence: CDR1 MDHEN, CDR2 SYDVKM. The V end lost 7 bases, the J end lost 2 bases, and 9 bases lay between the germline ends. This CDR3 region has 12 residues. The CDR3 region is CASKGQTYEQYF. The CDR3 region has the DNA TGTGCCAGCAAAGGACAGACCTACGAGCAGTACTTC.

This chain links TRBV4-2 with TRBJ2-1; 10 nucleotides agree with TRBD2. J gave up 3 bases and V 2 bases, and 7 bases lay outside the gene matches. Germline V gene lookup returns CDR1 LGHNA and CDR2 YNFKEQ. The CDR3 runs 17 residues. DNA for the CDR3: TGTGCCAGCAGCCAACCCGAGACTAGCGGGTACTACAATGAGCAGTTCTTC. The encoded protein is CASSQPETSGYYNEQFF.

The chain links TRBV4-1 to TRBJ1-2; D is perhaps TRBD1 (5 bases). CDR1 is MGHRA and CDR2 is YSYEKL in the germline V gene. Trimming shortened V by 0 bases and J by 0 bases, and 14 bases separated the two germline ends. The CDR3 totals 17 residues. For the CDR3, the DNA is TGCGCCAGCAGCCAAGAGGGGCTTTGGGGATCTAACTATGGCTACACCTTC. Translated, it gives CASSQEGLWGSNYGYTF.

This chain joins TRBV11-2 and TRBJ2-1; 9 bases fit TRBD2. Germline CDR1 SGHAT, CDR2 FQNNGV. The CDR3 is 15 residues long. The V gene end was trimmed by 0 bases and the J gene end by 11 bases; junction bases not matched to a gene: 8. The CDR3, as DNA: TGTGCCAGCAGCTTAGAGGCGGCGGGGGGGCCTAAGCAGTTCTTC. This codes for CASSLEAAGGPKQFF.

The chain combines TRBV5-1 with TRBJ1-3; the D is unclear. The CDR3 is 16 residues long. CDR1 and CDR2 from the germline V gene are SGHRS and YFSETQ. V was clipped by 0 bases and J by 1 base, with 11 bases between them. CDR3 in amino acids: CASSLGRVASGNTIYF. The DNA of the CDR3 is TGCGCCAGCAGCTTGGGAAGGGTCGCATCTGGAAACACCATATATTTT.

Only one count was recorded for this clone. The J gene is TRBJ2-1, the V gene TRBV6-1; a weak D match, TRBD2 (5 bases). The V end lost 2 bases, the J end lost 3 bases, and 14 bases lay between the germline ends. CDR1 and CDR2 from the germline V gene are MNHNS and SASEGT. The CDR3 covers 16 residues. The CDR3 protein is CASSEQGTGNYNEQFF. The DNA for the CDR3 is TGTGCCAGCAGTGAACAAGGTACGGGGAACTACAATGAGCAGTTCTTC.

The chain is built from TRBV7-9 and TRBJ2-1; possible D gene TRBD2, 5 bases. V was trimmed by 0 bases and J by 9 bases, leaving 6 bases between them. The germline gives CDR1 SEHNR, CDR2 FQNEAQ (reference sequence). The CDR3 contains 12 residues. The CDR3 DNA follows: TGTGCCAGCAGCTTAGCAGCGGTTGAGCAGTTCTTC. Protein product: CASSLAAVEQFF.

V and J are TRBV28 and TRBJ1-2; 9 bases agree with TRBD1. The CDR3 consists of 16 residues. The V gene's germline CDR1 is MDHEN and CDR2 SYDVKM. Losses at the gene ends were 4 bases for V and 4 bases for J; bases not matched to a gene: 10. The CDR3 DNA reads TGTGCCAGCAGTTCCGGGACAGGGACCTATTTCTATGGCTACACCTTC. It encodes CASSSGTGTYFYGYTF.